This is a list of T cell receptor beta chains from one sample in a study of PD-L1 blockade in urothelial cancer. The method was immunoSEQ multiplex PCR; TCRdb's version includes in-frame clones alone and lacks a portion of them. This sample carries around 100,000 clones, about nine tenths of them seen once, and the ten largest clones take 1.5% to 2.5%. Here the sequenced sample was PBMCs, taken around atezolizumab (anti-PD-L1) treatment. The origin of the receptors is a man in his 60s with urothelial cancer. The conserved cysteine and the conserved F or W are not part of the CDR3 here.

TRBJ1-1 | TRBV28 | ASSFVQGALGTEAF
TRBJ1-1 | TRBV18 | ASSPTGMNTEAF
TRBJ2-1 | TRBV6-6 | ASSTLAGGYNEQF
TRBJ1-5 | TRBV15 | ATSRDPVGQGNQPQH
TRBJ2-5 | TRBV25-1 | ASSDQGGGETQY
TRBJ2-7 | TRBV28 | AITGNLDEQY
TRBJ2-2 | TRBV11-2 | ASSLLTFTGELF
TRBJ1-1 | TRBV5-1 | ASSWQVGEAF
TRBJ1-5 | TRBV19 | ASSIIGQGAQPQH
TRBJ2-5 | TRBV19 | ASSINDRLGETQY
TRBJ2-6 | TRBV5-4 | ASSPDSTFSGANVLT
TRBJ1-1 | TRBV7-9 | ASRLTTGAGGTEAF
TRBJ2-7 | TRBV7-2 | ASSLAGRGREQY
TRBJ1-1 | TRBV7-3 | ASSSRGGTEAF
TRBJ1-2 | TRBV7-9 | ASSLSPEGYYGYT
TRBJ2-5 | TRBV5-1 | ASSRYMGLAGGPGETQY
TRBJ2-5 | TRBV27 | ASSLNGAGGQETQY
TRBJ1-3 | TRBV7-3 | ASSSTGAGNTIY
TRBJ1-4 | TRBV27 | ASSPAENEKLF
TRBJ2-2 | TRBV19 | ASSIDPRQGAGGELF
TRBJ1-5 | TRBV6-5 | ASSYSDRDNQPQH
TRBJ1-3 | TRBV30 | AWSPFSGNTIY
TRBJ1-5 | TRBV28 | ASSRGGSNQPQH
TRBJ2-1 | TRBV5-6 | ATNRESDEQF
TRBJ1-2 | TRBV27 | ASPGKLVYGYT
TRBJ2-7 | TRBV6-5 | ASRSVSTYEQY
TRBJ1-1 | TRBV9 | ASSRGGGMPTEAF
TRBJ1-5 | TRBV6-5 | ASSSAAGGSGPQH
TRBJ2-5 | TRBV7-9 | ASSLRGYQETQY
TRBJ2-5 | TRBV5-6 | ASNAGAAGTQY
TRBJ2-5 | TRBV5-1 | ASSSGGETQY
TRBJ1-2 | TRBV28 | ASSLGSQTGSLEGYT
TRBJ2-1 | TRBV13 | ASSWGGGGAYNEQF
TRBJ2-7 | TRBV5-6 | ASSYPGGLGYEQY
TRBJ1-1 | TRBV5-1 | ASSKEGTVMNTEAF
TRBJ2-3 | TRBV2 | ASRLLATGTDTQY
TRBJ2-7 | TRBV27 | ATPIQGICRY
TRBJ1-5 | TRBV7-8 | ASSLLGSQPQH
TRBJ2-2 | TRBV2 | ASRTRQTGELF
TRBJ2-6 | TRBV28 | ASSLARVSGANVLT
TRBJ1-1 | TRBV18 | ASSPSGGVMNTEAF
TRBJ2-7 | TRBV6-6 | ASSYPQERDSYEQY
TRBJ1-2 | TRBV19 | ASSRPGQGVNYGYT
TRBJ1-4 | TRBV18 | ASSPRSGSNEKLF
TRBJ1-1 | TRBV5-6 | ASSLVGSTLNTEAF
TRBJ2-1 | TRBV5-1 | ASSSRVSGSSYNEQF
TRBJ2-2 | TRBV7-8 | ASSPAAWGGGELF
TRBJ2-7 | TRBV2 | ASSGATGGAHEQY
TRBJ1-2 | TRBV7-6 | ASSSAGPGQAPWGYT
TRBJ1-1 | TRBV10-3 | ATFTGQGNTEAF
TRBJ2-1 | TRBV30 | AWIPDRAGDNEQF